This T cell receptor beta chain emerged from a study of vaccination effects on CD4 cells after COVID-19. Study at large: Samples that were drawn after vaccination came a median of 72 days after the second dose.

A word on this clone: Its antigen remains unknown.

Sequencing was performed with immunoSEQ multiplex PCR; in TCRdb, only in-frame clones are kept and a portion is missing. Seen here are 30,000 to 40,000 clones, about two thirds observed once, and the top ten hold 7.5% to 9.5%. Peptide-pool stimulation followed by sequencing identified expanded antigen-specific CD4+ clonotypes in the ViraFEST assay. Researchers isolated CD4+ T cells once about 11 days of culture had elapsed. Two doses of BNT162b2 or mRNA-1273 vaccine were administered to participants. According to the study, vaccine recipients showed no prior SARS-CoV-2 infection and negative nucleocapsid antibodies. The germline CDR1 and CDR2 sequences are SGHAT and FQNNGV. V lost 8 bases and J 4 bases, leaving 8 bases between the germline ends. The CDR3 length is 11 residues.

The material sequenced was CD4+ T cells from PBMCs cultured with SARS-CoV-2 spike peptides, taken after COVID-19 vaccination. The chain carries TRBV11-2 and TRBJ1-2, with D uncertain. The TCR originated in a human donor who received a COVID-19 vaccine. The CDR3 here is CASHRGYGYTF. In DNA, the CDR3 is TGTGCCAGCCACCGCGGCTATGGCTACACCTTC.